Each of the 32 T cell receptor beta chains below was sequenced from the same sample in a study of blood T cell repertoires in COVID-19. TCRdb's table, derived via immunoSEQ multiplex PCR, lists solely in-frame clones and lacks some. The sample gives roughly 110,000 clones, about 93% of which show up once; roughly 1.3% is in the top ten. The sequenced sample was peripheral blood. The receptors were sampled from a woman aged 30 to 39 with acute or convalescent COVID-19.

The rearrangement links TRBV7-3 to TRBJ1-3; D gene unclear. Germline V gene lookup returns CDR1 SGHTA and CDR2 FQGTGA. This CDR3 is built from 16 residues. V was shortened by 1 base and J by 0 bases, with 10 bases between the two germline ends. In nucleotides, the CDR3 is TGTGCCAGCAGCTTAAGTGGTCAAGCCTCTGGAAACACCATATATTTT. Encoded protein: CASSLSGQASGNTIYF.

This CDR3 reads CASSLGQIYMNTEAFF. The CDR3 bases are TGCGCCAGCAGCCTTGGACAGATCTACATGAACACTGAAGCTTTCTTT. The chain employs TRBV4-3 and TRBJ1-1; D is perhaps TRBD1 (6 bases). Between the trimmed V and J ends, which lost 4 bases and 0 bases, there was a span of 15 bases. Germline V lookup: CDR1 LGHNA, CDR2 YSLEER. The CDR3 length is 16 residues.

The chain recombines TRBV2 with TRBJ2-3, with 8 bases lining up with TRBD1. The length of the CDR3 is 16 residues. With 5 bases clipped from V and 5 bases from J, the junction kept 12 bases outside the gene matches. Per the germline V gene, CDR1 is SNHLY and CDR2 is FYNNEI. CDR3 in amino acids: CASSFQSGQAGDTQYF. The CDR3 DNA reads as TGTGCCAGCAGTTTCCAATCGGGACAGGCCGGAGATACGCAGTATTTT.

The chain is built from TRBV27 and TRBJ2-1; 8 nucleotides match TRBD2. This CDR3 comprises 17 residues. J was trimmed by 4 bases and V by 2 bases; bases with no gene match: 10. Germline V gene data show CDR1 as MNHEY and CDR2 as SMNVEV (reference sequence). The CDR3 protein is CASSLLVVSGAYNEQFF. The CDR3 nucleotides read TGTGCCAGCAGTTTACTGGTGGTTAGCGGGGCTTACAATGAGCAGTTCTTC.

This chain joins TRBV10-2 and TRBJ2-7; D might be TRBD2 (6 bases). The CDR3 is made up of 12 amino acids. In germline, CDR1 is WSHSY, CDR2 SAAADI. The V and J ends lost 7 bases and 4 bases respectively, with 11 bases between them. The CDR3 spells CASNAGPYEQYF. The CDR3, as DNA: TGCGCCAGCAACGCGGGGCCTTACGAGCAGTACTTC.

V and J are TRBV19 and TRBJ2-2; 13 nucleotides agree with TRBD2. V shed 6 bases and J 6 bases; nucleotides not matched to a gene: 7. The germline V gene has CDR1 LNHDA and CDR2 SQIVND (reference sequence). The CDR3 is 16 amino acids. The CDR3 sequence is CASRRPGLAGPGELFF. The CDR3 nucleotides read TGTGCCAGTAGGAGGCCGGGACTAGCGGGGCCCGGGGAGCTGTTTTTT.

This clone showed up just a few times. V gene TRBV28 combines with J gene TRBJ1-2; 9 bases agree with TRBD1. Trimming cost V 6 bases and J 6 bases; bases outside gene matches: 14. The V gene's germline CDR1 is MDHEN and CDR2 SYDVKM. The CDR3 loop spans 16 amino acids. The CDR3: CASREDGQGLFNGYTF. The CDR3, as DNA: TGTGCCAGCAGGGAAGACGGACAGGGGCTGTTTAATGGCTACACCTTC.

This clone was recorded only once. V usage is TRBV27 and J usage is TRBJ1-5; a possible D gene is TRBD1 (5 bases). CDR3 length equals 14 residues. V shed 5 bases and J shed 7 bases, with 15 bases lying between them. Per germline, CDR1 MNHEY and CDR2 SMNVEV (reference sequence). In DNA form, the CDR3 reads TGTGCCAGCAGTCTGACAGCCCCCGGACAGCCCCAGCATTTT. It codes for CASSLTAPGQPQHF.

The chain links TRBV11-2 to TRBJ2-1, with D perhaps TRBD1 (6 bases). This CDR3 is 14 amino acids long. CDR1 is SGHAT and CDR2 is FQNNGV in the germline V gene. The germline V and J ends were trimmed by 5 bases and 3 bases, with 11 bases remaining between them. CDR3 nucleotide sequence: TGTGCCAGCAGCAGAAGAGGGGGCTACAATGAGCAGTTCTTC. Residues: CASSRRGGYNEQFF.

The CDR3: CASSHSGDYGYTF. In DNA, the CDR3 is TGTGCCAGCAGCCACTCGGGGGACTATGGCTACACCTTC. V is TRBV11-2 and J is TRBJ1-2, with a tentative D call TRBD1 (5 bases). Germline V gene data show CDR1 as SGHAT and CDR2 as FQNNGV. Deletions cut 5 bases from V and 3 bases from J, with 10 bases between. The CDR3 is 13 residues long. Filled out from reference TRBV11-2 and TRBJ1-2, the complete variable domain reads EAGVAQSPRYKIIEKRQSVAFWCNPISGHATLYWYQQILGQGPKLLIQFQNNGVVDDSQLPKDRFSAERLKGVDSTLKIQPAKLEDSAVYLCASSHSGDYGYTFGSGTRLTVV.

The chain uses TRBV24-1 and TRBJ2-7; the D gene is possibly TRBD1 (6 bases). CDR1 KGHDR and CDR2 SFDVKD come from the germline V gene. The V end lost 4 bases, the J end lost 3 bases, and 9 bases lay between the germline ends. The CDR3 is made up of 13 amino acids. CDR3 region: CATSDSTGYEQYF. DNA of the CDR3: TGTGCCACCAGTGACTCGACAGGCTACGAGCAGTACTTC.

The chain employs TRBV10-3 and TRBJ2-1, with 16 nucleotides matching TRBD2. This CDR3 region has 16 residues. CDR1 is ENHRY, CDR2 SYGVKD, per germline. V lost 4 bases, J lost 7 bases, and 4 bases stayed unmatched. The CDR3 DNA reads TGTGCCATCAGTGGAGAGGGACTAGCGGGAGGGAATGAGCAGTTCTTC. The encoded protein is CAISGEGLAGGNEQFF.

V and J are TRBV24-1 and TRBJ2-7; TRBD2 might be the D (6 bases). CDR1 and CDR2 from the germline V gene are KGHDR and SFDVKD. The CDR3 consists of 12 residues. Trimming cost V 6 bases and J 3 bases, with 8 bases left between them. The CDR3 spells CATSHGSYEQYF. The CDR3 DNA is TGTGCCACCAGTCACGGGAGCTACGAGCAGTACTTC.

V usage is TRBV29-1 and J usage is TRBJ2-2; 9 positions match TRBD1. CDR3 length: 16 amino acids. Germline CDR1 and CDR2: SQVTM and ANQGSEA. Trimming removed 6 bases from V and 6 bases from J; junction bases left unmatched: 14. The chain's CDR3 is CSVRIPGQGWPGELFF. The CDR3 DNA follows: TGCAGCGTGAGGATCCCGGGACAGGGTTGGCCCGGGGAGCTGTTTTTT.

J is TRBJ2-7 and V is TRBV19; maybe TRBD2 (7 bases). CDR1 and CDR2 from the germline V gene are LNHDA and SQIVND (reference sequence). V was clipped by 3 bases and J by 2 bases, with 17 bases between them. CDR3 length: 16 residues. As DNA, the CDR3 is TGTGCCAGTAGTATCCCGGGGGGCAGGAGTACCTACGAGCAGTACTTC. This translates into CASSIPGGRSTYEQYF.

CDR3 loop: CASSQLSGGARETQYF. The CDR3 DNA reads as TGTGCCAGCAGCCAACTAAGCGGGGGGGCTAGAGAGACCCAGTACTTC. This chain uses TRBV4-2 with TRBJ2-5; 10 bases are a match to TRBD2. The CDR3 has 16 residues. CDR1 is LGHNA and CDR2 is YNFKEQ in the germline V gene. V gave up 2 bases and J gave up 4 bases; unmatched junction bases: 7.

This clone was recorded once. The rearrangement links TRBV7-6 to TRBJ2-2, with TRBD2 as a possible D gene (5 bases). Germline V gene lookup returns CDR1 SGHVS and CDR2 FNYEAQ. Deletions cut 5 bases from V and 6 bases from J, with 16 bases between. This CDR3 is 15 amino acids long. The CDR3 DNA sequence: TGTGCCAGCAGCCCCTCCGGGGTTTCGGCCGGGGAGCTGTTTTTT. Its translation: CASSPSGVSAGELFF.

CDR3 bases: TGTGCCAGTAGTGGGCCAGGACAGGGGTTTTATAGCAATCAGCCCCAGCATTTT. Its translation is CASSGPGQGFYSNQPQHF. The genes are TRBV19 and TRBJ1-5, with 9 bases aligning to TRBD1. The germline V gene has CDR1 LNHDA and CDR2 SQIVND (reference sequence). Trimming took 5 bases from V and 0 from J; bases not matched to a gene: 11. The CDR3 contains 18 residues. Complete variable domain (other parts from reference TRBV19 and TRBJ1-5): DGGITQSPKYLFRKEGQNVTLSCEQNLNHDAMYWYRQDPGQGLRLIYYSQIVNDFQKGDIAEGYSVSREKKESFPLTVTSAQKNPTAFYLCASSGPGQGFYSNQPQHFGDGTRLSIL.

This sequence joins TRBV4-1 and TRBJ2-7; 10 bases map to TRBD2. Trimming at V came to 1 base and at J to 3 bases, leaving 6 bases not matched to a gene. Per germline, CDR1 MGHRA and CDR2 YSYEKL. CDR3 size: 16 residues. CDR3 nucleotide sequence: TGCGCCAGCAGCCAAGTAGCGGGGGGCAGCATCTACGAGCAGTACTTC. Its protein product is CASSQVAGGSIYEQYF.

This clone was detected only a few times. DNA for the CDR3: TGTGCCAGCACACTGACAGGGGGCACAGATACGCAGTATTTT. Translated, it gives CASTLTGGTDTQYF. This chain links TRBV28 with TRBJ2-3; 8 bases line up with TRBD1. The J segment lost 1 base and the V segment lost 7 bases, leaving 4 bases of the junction unmatched. The CDR3 spans 14 residues. Germline CDR1 is MDHEN and CDR2 is SYDVKM.

A few counts support this clone. The V gene is TRBV7-9, the J gene TRBJ2-2; no clear D. The ends were cut back, 5 bases at V and 0 bases at J, with 7 bases in the middle. The CDR3 covers 14 residues. Germline V gives CDR1 SEHNR, CDR2 FQNEAQ (reference sequence). The CDR3 DNA sequence: TGTGCCAGCAGCCCCCGGGCGAACACCGGGGAGCTGTTTTTT. Translating it yields CASSPRANTGELFF.

The genes are TRBV6-2 or TRBV6-3 and TRBJ1-1; 11 bases agree with TRBD1. The CDR3 totals 16 residues. The ends lost 5 bases at V and 2 bases at J; junction bases unmatched: 7. Germline lookup yields CDR1 MNHEY and CDR2 SVGEGT. DNA for the CDR3: TGTGCCAGCAGTACCGGGACAGGGGGATTTAACACTGAAGCTTTCTTT. This encodes CASSTGTGGFNTEAFF.

CDR3 in amino acids: CASSYLGSGRSGELFF. The CDR3 region has the DNA TGTGCCAGCAGTTACTTGGGTAGCGGGAGATCCGGGGAGCTGTTTTTT. V gene TRBV6-5 combines with J gene TRBJ2-2, with 9 bases aligning to TRBD2. The CDR3 spans 16 residues. Looked up from germline, CDR1 is MNHEY and CDR2 is SVGAGI. The junction had 6 bases not matched to a gene; V was cut back by 1 base and J by 6 bases.

The chain is built from TRBV30 and TRBJ1-6, with 10 bases matching TRBD1. The V gene end was trimmed by 1 base and the J gene end by 7 bases; junction bases not matched to a gene: 10. This CDR3 is built from 17 residues. Germline CDR1 reads GTSNPN; CDR2 reads SVGIG (reference sequence). In DNA, the CDR3 is TGTGCCTGGAGTGCATCTAGAGTGGACAGGGGGAATTCACCCCTCCACTTT. As protein: CAWSASRVDRGNSPLHF.

The chain couples TRBV2 to TRBJ2-2; possibly TRBD1 for D (5 bases). Germline lookup yields CDR1 SNHLY and CDR2 FYNNEI. V dropped 6 bases and J dropped 2 bases, with 13 bases sitting between them. CDR3 length equals 15 residues. CDR3 sequence (DNA): TGTGCCAGCAGCAGGGCCCGAACCAACACCGGGGAGCTGTTTTTT. Protein product: CASSRARTNTGELFF.

CDR3 in amino acids: CASSLGAQGPRGYTF. The DNA for the CDR3 is TGCGCCAGCAGCTTGGGTGCTCAGGGGCCGAGGGGCTACACCTTC. The genes are TRBV5-1 and TRBJ1-2; D may be TRBD1 (6 bases). This CDR3 has 15 residues. V was cut by 0 bases and J by 8 bases, with 17 bases left in between. CDR1 and CDR2 (germline): SGHRS, YFSETQ. The full variable domain, with the rest looked up from reference TRBV5-1 and TRBJ1-2, is KAGVTQTPRYLIKTRGQQVTLSCSPISGHRSVSWYQQTPGQGLQFLFEYFSETQRNKGNFPGRFSGRQFSNSRSEMNVSTLELGDSALYLCASSLGAQGPRGYTFGSGTRLTVV.

This clone showed up just a few times. This chain connects TRBV5-1 to TRBJ1-6, with 8 bases lining up with TRBD1. V shed 0 bases, J shed 9 bases, and the junction held 2 bases outside the gene matches. The germline gives CDR1 SGHRS, CDR2 YFSETQ. The CDR3 loop spans 14 amino acids. CDR3 in amino acids: CASSLGTGSSPLHF. The CDR3 region has the DNA TGCGCCAGCAGCTTGGGGACAGGGAGTTCACCCCTCCACTTT.

CDR3 sequence: CAWSSGSGERVSPLHF. The CDR3 nucleotides read TGTGCCTGGAGTTCTGGTTCAGGGGAGAGGGTTTCACCCCTCCACTTT. The gene calls are TRBV30 and TRBJ1-6, with D tentatively TRBD1 (6 bases). This CDR3 is 16 amino acids long. Trimming left V 2 bases short and J 9 bases short, with 20 bases between. CDR1 GTSNPN and CDR2 SVGIG come from the germline V gene (reference sequence).

The chain uses TRBV28 and TRBJ1-5; 10 nucleotides align to TRBD1. With V trimmed by 3 bases and J by 6 bases, 2 bases remained unmatched. CDR1 and CDR2 from the germline V gene are MDHEN and SYDVKM. This CDR3 is 14 amino acids long. The CDR3 here is CASSFWTGGQPQHF. The CDR3 nucleotides are TGTGCCAGCAGTTTCTGGACAGGGGGTCAGCCCCAGCATTTT.

The V and J genes are TRBV19 and TRBJ2-2; 8 nucleotides line up with TRBD2. Germline assignment: CDR1 LNHDA and CDR2 SQIVND (reference sequence). This CDR3 comprises 15 residues. With 2 bases clipped from V and 6 bases from J, the junction kept 5 bases outside the gene matches. CDR3 DNA sequence: TGTGCCAGTAGTATACGGGGGGGCCAGGCCGGGGAGCTGTTTTTT. The encoded protein is CASSIRGGQAGELFF.

The gene calls are TRBV10-2 and TRBJ1-5; D is uncertain. The length of the CDR3 is 14 residues. Germline V gene lookup returns CDR1 WSHSY and CDR2 SAAADI. V was trimmed by 4 bases and J by 9 bases, leaving 16 bases between them. Here the CDR3 DNA reads TGCGCCAGCAGTGCTTCGACACCCATGTCGCCCCAGCATTTT. Its protein product is CASSASTPMSPQHF.

This rearrangement joins TRBV7-3 to TRBJ2-1; 9 nucleotides agree with TRBD2. V was clipped by 5 bases and J by 5 bases; unmatched bases: 4. Germline V lookup: CDR1 SGHTA, CDR2 FQGTGA. The CDR3 is 14 amino acids. Written as DNA, the CDR3 is TGTGCCAGCAGCACGTTAGCGGGGGACAATGAGCAGTTCTTC. This codes for CASSTLAGDNEQFF.